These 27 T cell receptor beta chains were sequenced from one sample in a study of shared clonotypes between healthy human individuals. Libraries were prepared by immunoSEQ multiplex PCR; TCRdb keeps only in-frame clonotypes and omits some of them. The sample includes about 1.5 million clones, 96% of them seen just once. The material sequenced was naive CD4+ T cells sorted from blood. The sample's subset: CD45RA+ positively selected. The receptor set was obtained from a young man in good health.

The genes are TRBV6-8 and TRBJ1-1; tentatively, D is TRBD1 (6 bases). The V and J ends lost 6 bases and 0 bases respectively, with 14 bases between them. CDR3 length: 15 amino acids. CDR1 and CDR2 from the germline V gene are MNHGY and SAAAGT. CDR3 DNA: TGTGCCAGCAGCCATGACAGGTTCATGAACACTGAAGCTTTCTTT. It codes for CASSHDRFMNTEAFF.

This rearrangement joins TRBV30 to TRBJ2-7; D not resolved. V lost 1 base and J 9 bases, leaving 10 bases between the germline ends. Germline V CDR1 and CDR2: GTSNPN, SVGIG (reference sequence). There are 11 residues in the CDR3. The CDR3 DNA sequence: TGTGCCTGGAGTGGGGAACTCGGGCAGTACTTC. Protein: CAWSGELGQYF. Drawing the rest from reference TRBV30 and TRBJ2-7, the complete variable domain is SQTIHQWPATLVQPVGSPLSLECTVEGTSNPNLYWYRQAAGRGLQLLFYSVGIGQISSEVPQNLSASRPQDRQFILSSKKLLLSDSGFYLCAWSGELGQYFGPGTRLTVT.

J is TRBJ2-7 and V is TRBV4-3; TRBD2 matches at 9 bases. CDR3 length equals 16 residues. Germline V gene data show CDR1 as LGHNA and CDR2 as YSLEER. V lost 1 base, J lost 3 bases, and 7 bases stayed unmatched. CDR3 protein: CASSQVIAGDFYEQYF. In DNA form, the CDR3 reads TGCGCCAGCAGCCAAGTTATAGCGGGAGACTTCTACGAGCAGTACTTC.

This CDR3 is CASSVGAGTYNEQFF. CDR3 nucleotide sequence: TGCGCCAGCAGTGTCGGGGCAGGTACCTACAATGAGCAGTTCTTC. The chain uses TRBV10-2 and TRBJ2-1; TRBD1 or TRBD2 may be the D gene (5 bases each). V lost 4 bases, J lost 2 bases, and 12 bases lay in between. Germline CDR1 WSHSY, CDR2 SAAADI. The CDR3 has 15 amino acids.

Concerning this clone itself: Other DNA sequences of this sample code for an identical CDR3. CDR3 sequence reads: CASSIGRGTEAFF. The CDR3, as DNA: TGTGCCAGTAGTATTGGAAGGGGCACTGAAGCTTTCTTT. The chain joins TRBV19 to TRBJ1-1; TRBD1 might be the D (5 bases). Trimming stripped 3 bases from V and 4 bases from J, with 9 bases between. The CDR3 contains 13 residues. Germline CDR1 reads LNHDA; CDR2 reads SQIVND (reference sequence).

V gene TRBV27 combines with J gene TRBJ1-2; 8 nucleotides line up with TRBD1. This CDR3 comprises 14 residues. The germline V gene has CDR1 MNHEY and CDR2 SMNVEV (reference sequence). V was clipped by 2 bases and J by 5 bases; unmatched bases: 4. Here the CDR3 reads CASSLRGQGYGYTF. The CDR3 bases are TGTGCCAGCAGTTTAAGAGGACAGGGATATGGCTACACCTTC.

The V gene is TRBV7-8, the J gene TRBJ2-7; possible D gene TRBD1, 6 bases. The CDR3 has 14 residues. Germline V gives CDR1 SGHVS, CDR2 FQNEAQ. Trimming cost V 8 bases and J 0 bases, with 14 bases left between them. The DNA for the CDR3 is TGTGCCAGCGAACCGAGGGGGTTCTCCTACGAGCAGTACTTC. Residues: CASEPRGFSYEQYF.

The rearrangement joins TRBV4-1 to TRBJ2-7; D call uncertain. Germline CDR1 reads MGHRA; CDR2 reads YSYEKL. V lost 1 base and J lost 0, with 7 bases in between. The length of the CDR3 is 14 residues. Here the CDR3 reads CASSQVWVSYEQYF. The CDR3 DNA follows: TGCGCCAGCAGCCAAGTCTGGGTCTCCTACGAGCAGTACTTC.

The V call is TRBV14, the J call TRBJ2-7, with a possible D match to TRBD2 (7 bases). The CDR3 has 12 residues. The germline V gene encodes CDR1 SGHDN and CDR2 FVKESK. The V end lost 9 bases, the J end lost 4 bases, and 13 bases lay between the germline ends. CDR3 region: CARRGGKYEQYF. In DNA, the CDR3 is TGTGCCAGAAGGGGGGGGAAGTACGAGCAGTACTTC.

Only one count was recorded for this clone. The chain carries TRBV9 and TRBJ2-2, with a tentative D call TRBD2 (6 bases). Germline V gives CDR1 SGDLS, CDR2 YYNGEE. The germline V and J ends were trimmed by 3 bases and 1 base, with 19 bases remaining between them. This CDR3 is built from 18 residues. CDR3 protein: CASSARTTSLVNTGELFF. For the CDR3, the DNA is TGTGCCAGCAGCGCTCGGACTACCTCCCTTGTGAACACCGGGGAGCTGTTTTTT.

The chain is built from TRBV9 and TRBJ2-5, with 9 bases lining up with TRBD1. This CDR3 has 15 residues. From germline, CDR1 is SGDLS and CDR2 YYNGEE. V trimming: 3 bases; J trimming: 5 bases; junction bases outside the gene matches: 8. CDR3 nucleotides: TGTGCCAGCAGCGCTCACAGGGGGCAGGGGGAGACCCAGTACTTC. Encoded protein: CASSAHRGQGETQYF.

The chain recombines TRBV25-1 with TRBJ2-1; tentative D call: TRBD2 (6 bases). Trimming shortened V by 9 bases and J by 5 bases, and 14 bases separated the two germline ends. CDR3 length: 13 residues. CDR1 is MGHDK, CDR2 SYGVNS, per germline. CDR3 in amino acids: CASLGGIDNEQFF. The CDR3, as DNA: TGTGCCAGTTTGGGCGGGATCGACAATGAGCAGTTCTTC.

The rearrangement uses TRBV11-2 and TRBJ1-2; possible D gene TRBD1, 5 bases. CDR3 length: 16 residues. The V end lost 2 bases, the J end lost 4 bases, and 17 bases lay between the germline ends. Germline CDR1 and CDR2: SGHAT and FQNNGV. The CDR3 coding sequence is TGTGCCAGCAGCTTAAATCGCGGCAGGGCTTCCTATGGCTACACCTTC. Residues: CASSLNRGRASYGYTF.

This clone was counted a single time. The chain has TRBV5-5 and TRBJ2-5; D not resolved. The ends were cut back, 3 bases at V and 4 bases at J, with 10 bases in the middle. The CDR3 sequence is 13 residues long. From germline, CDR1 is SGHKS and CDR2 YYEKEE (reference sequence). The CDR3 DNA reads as TGTGCCAGCAGCTGGCAGGTGCGAGAGACCCAGTACTTC. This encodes CASSWQVRETQYF.

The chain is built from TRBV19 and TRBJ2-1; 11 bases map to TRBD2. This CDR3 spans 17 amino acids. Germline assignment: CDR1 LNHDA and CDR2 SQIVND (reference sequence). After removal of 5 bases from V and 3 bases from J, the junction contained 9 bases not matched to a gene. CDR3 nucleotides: TGTGCCAGTAGTCAAAGGACTAGCGGGTTGCTCTACAATGAGCAGTTCTTC. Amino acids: CASSQRTSGLLYNEQFF.

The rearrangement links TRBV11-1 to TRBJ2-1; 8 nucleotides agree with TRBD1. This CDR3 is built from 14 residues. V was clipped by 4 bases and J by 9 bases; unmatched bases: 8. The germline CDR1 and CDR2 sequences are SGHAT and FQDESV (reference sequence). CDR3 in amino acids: CASSSGGQGTEQFF. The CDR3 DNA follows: TGTGCCAGCAGCTCGGGTGGACAGGGAACTGAGCAGTTCTTC.

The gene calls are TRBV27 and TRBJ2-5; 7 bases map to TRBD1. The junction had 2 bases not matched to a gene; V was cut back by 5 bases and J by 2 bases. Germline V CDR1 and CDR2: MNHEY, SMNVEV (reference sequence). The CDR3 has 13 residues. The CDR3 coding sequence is TGTGCCAGCAGTAGGGGACAGCAAGAGACCCAGTACTTC. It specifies CASSRGQQETQYF.

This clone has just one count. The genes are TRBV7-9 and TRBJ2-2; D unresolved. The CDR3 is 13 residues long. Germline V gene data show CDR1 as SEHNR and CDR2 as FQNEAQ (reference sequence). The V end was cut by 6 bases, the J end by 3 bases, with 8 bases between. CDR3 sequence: CASRIRDTGELFF. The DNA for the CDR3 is TGTGCCAGCAGGATTAGGGACACCGGGGAGCTGTTTTTT.

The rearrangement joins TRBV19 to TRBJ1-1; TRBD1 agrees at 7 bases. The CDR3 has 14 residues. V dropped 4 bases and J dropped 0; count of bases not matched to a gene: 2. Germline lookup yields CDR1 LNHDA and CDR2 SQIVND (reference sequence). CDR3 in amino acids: CASSTDRVNTEAFF. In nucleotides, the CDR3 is TGTGCCAGTAGTACAGACAGGGTGAACACTGAAGCTTTCTTT.

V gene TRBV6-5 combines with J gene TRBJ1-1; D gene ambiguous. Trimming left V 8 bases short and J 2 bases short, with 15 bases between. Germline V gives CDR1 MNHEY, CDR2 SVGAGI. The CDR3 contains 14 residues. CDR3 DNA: TGTGCCAGCTCATATCTCCGGCCCAACACTGAAGCTTTCTTT. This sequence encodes CASSYLRPNTEAFF.

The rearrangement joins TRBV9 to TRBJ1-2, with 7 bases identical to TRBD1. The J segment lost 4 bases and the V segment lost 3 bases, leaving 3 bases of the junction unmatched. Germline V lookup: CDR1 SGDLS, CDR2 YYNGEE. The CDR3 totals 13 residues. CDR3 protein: CASSDRGFYGYTF. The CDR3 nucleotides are TGTGCCAGCAGCGACAGGGGTTTCTATGGCTACACCTTC.

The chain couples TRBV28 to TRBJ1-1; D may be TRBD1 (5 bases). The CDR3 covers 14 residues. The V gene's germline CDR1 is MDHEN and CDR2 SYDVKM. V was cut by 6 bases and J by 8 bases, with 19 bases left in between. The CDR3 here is CASSLSLLGGEAFF. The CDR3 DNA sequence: TGTGCCAGCAGCCTGTCCCTACTGGGGGGAGAAGCTTTCTTT.

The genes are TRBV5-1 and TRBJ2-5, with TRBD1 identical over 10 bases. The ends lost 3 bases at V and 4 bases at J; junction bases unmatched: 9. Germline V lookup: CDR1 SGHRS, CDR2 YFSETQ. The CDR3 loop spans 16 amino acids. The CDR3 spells CASSSSGTGVRETQYF. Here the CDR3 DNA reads TGCGCCAGCAGCTCATCCGGGACAGGGGTAAGAGAGACCCAGTACTTC.

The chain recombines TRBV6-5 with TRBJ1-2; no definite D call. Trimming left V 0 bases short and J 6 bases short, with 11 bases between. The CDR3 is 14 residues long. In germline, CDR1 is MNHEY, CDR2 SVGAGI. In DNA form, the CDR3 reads TGTGCCAGCAGTTACTCAGGCAGCCACGATGGCTACACCTTC. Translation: CASSYSGSHDGYTF.

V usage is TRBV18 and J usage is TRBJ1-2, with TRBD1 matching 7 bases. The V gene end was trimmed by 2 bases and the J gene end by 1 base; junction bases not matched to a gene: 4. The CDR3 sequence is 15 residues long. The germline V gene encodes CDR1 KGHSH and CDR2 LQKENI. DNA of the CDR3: TGTGCCAGCTCACCAGGGACAGTCAGTAACTATGGCTACACCTTC. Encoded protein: CASSPGTVSNYGYTF.

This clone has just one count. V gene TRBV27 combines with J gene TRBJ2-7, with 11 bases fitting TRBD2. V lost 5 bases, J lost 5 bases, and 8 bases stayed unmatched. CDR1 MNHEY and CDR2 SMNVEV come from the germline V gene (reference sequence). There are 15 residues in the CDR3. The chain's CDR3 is CASSRRLAGRNEQYF. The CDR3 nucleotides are TGTGCCAGCAGTCGGCGACTAGCGGGGCGGAACGAGCAGTACTTC.

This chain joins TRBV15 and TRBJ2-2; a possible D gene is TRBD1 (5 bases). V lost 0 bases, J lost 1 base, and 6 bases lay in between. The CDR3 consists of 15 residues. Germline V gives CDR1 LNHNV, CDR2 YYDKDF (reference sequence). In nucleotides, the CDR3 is TGTGCCACCAGCAGAGAGACAGTGAACACCGGGGAGCTGTTTTTT. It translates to CATSRETVNTGELFF.